Presented here are 7 T cell receptor beta chains from one specimen sequenced in a study of blood T cells in healthy people across ages (dated by TCRdb to the mid-2010s). Libraries were constructed by 5' RACE. TCRdb lists the instrument as Illumina HiSeq 2500. A second PCR of 7 to 11 cycles was performed with a sample-barcoded 5' primer and a J-beta primer mix. The public sequencing data were trimmed at Q25 with fastp and processed into clonotypes with MiXCR by TCRdb, which kept only in-frame beta chains. Rows are unified per CDR3 protein, each entry keeping the most common DNA and genes. Here the sample has around 1,500,000 distinct CDR3 sequences; 25% to 30% occur a single time. 7.7% of the sample is in the top ten clones. Sequenced input: blood. The receptors here all came from a woman in her 30s in good health.

The chain carries TRBV7-2 and TRBJ1-2, with a weak D call TRBD1 (6 bases). This CDR3 has 12 residues. Trimming removed 10 bases at V and 4 bases at J, with 13 bases between. Germline V gene lookup returns CDR1 SGHTA and CDR2 FQGNSA. DNA of the CDR3: TGTGCCACCGGGGGGGCAGCCTATGGCTACACCTTC. Its protein is CATGGAAYGYTF.

This sequence joins TRBV18 and TRBJ1-1; unclear D gene. CDR1 and CDR2 (germline): KGHSH, LQKENI. CDR3 length equals 16 residues. V lost 5 bases and J lost 1, with 17 bases in between. The CDR3 DNA reads as TGTGCCAGCTCAACCATCCCCCTAGTAGGGAACACTGAAGCTTTCTTT. Protein product: CASSTIPLVGNTEAFF.

This clonotype was seen ten or more times. The rearrangement joins TRBV5-1 to TRBJ1-5; D is possibly TRBD1 (5 bases). V was cut by 3 bases and J by 3 bases, with 7 bases left in between. The CDR3 extends over 13 amino acids. CDR1 and CDR2 (germline): SGHRS, YFSETQ. CDR3 DNA: TGCGCCAGCAGCTACGGGGCCAATCAGCCCCAGCATTTT. Amino acid sequence: CASSYGANQPQHF.

About this clonotype: The conserved phenylalanine or tryptophan is not found at the CDR3 terminus, so this likely reflects a read error. This rearrangement joins TRBV7-9 to TRBJ2-7; D is undetermined. V lost 5 bases and J 4 bases, leaving 21 bases between the germline ends. CDR1 and CDR2 (germline): SEHNR, FQNEAQ (reference sequence). The CDR3 spans 16 residues. CDR3: CASSISNLRANYEQYC. CDR3 nucleotides: TGTGCCAGCAGCATAAGTAACCTTAGGGCCAATTACGAGCAGTACTGC.

The sample holds a few counts of this clonotype. V and J are TRBV7-9 and TRBJ1-2; D is possibly TRBD1 (5 bases). Trimming took 5 bases from V and 8 from J, leaving 9 bases between them. The CDR3 is 11 amino acids. Germline V CDR1 and CDR2: SEHNR, FQNEAQ (reference sequence). DNA of the CDR3: TGTGCCAGCAGCCGGGGGTGGGGCTACACCTTC. Its translation: CASSRGWGYTF.

The chain has TRBV7-9 and TRBJ1-4; no reliable D call. V lost 1 base and J lost 4, with 13 bases in between. Germline CDR1 SEHNR, CDR2 FQNEAQ (reference sequence). The CDR3 runs to 16 residues. The CDR3 bases are TGTGCCAGCAGCTTAGGGGATTGGCAGAATAATGAAAAACTGTTTTTT. Translation gives CASSLGDWQNNEKLFF.

This clonotype was seen a handful of times. The rearrangement links TRBV28 to TRBJ1-1; D not certain. Germline V gene data show CDR1 as MDHEN and CDR2 as SYDVKM. CDR3 size: 15 residues. With 5 bases removed from V and 6 bases from J, the gap between germline ends came to 19 bases. Here the CDR3 DNA reads TGTGCCAGCAGTCCGCAAGGGTACAGAAACCCTGAAGCTTTCTTT. Protein product: CASSPQGYRNPEAFF. Using reference TRBV28 and TRBJ1-1 for the parts outside the CDR3, the full variable domain is DVKVTQSSRYLVKRTGEKVFLECVQDMDHENMFWYRQDPGLGLRLIYFSYDVKMKEKGDIPEGYSVSREKKERFSLILESASTNQTSMYLCASSPQGYRNPEAFFGQGTRLTVV.